Described below is a single T cell receptor beta chain sequence and its context. The record originates from a study of PD-L1 blockade in urothelial cancer. Turning to the study itself: Patients commenced atezolizumab in about 2014, and it was given at 1,200 mg intravenously every 3 weeks. Patients' prior chemotherapy regimens numbered 0 to 3. Median blood clonality was around 0.074, with about 81,000 unique TCRs.

Assay used: immunoSEQ multiplex PCR; TCRdb lists only in-frame clones, some missing. Of some 100,000 clones in the sample, about nine tenths were seen once. The CDR3 totals 13 residues. The V gene lost 7 bases and the J gene lost 4 bases, with 13 bases spanning the gap. CDR1 is SGDLS, CDR2 YYNGEE, per germline. Each patient presented with locally advanced or metastatic urothelial carcinoma. The starting material was PBMCs, obtained around atezolizumab (anti-PD-L1) treatment. V gene TRBV9 combines with J gene TRBJ2-3; D is perhaps TRBD2 (6 bases). This TCR derives from a woman at least 80 years old with urothelial cancer. CDR3 sequence reads: CASGGTRADTQYF. Here the CDR3 DNA reads TGTGCCAGCGGCGGGACCAGGGCAGATACGCAGTATTTT.